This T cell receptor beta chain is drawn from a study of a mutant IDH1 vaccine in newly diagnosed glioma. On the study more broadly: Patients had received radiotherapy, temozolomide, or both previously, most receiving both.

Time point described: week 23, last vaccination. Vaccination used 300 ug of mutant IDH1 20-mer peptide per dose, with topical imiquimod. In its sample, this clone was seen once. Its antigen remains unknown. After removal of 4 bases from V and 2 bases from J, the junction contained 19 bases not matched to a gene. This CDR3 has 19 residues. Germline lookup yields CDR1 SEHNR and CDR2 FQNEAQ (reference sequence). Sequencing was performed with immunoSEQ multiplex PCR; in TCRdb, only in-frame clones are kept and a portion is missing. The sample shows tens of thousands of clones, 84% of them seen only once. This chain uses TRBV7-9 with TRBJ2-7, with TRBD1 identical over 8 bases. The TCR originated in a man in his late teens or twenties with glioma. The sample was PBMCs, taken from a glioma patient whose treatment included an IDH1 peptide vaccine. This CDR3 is CASSSTDRGKFGSAYEQYF. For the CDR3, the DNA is TGTGCCAGCAGCTCCACAGACAGGGGAAAATTTGGCAGTGCCTACGAGCAGTACTTC.